The rows below give T cell receptor beta chains drawn from one sample of a study of cytomegalovirus exposure and HLA in healthy donors. Some clones are missing from TCRdb's copy, which holds only in-frame ones; the method was immunoSEQ multiplex PCR. The profile shows around 100,000 clones, 75% to 80% of them singletons. Sequenced sample: PBMCs. These receptors were collected from a woman aged 40-49 years in good health and CMV-seropositive. CDR3s include the opening cysteine and the closing phenylalanine or tryptophan. Each record gives: V gene, D gene, clone size, J gene, CDR3 DNA, CDR3 protein. D genes are given only for firm matches. The listing skips clone size in some rows; elsewhere it reads once, few, many or a size class.

TRBV29-1,-,-,TRBJ2-7,TGCAGCGTCGGTATGGTCAGGGAAGGGTTTTACGAGCAGTACTTC,CSVGMVREGFYEQYF
TRBV11-1,-,-,TRBJ2-3,TGTGCCAGCAGCCTAGCTCCCCGGTTGGATACGCAGTATTTT,CASSLAPRLDTQYF
TRBV7-3,TRBD1,-,TRBJ2-2,TGTGCCAGCAGCGACGGGACAGCCCACCCCGGGGAGCTGTTTTTT,CASSDGTAHPGELFF
TRBV30,TRBD1,-,TRBJ2-1,TGTGCCTGGAGTGGACAGGGGGCAGGTGAGCAGTTCTTC,CAWSGQGAGEQFF
TRBV19,-,-,TRBJ1-2,TGTGCCAGTAGCCCGCTACCATTTAACTATGGCTACACCTTC,CASSPLPFNYGYTF
TRBV11-3,-,few,TRBJ2-2,TGTGCCAGCAGCTTCGCAGGGGCCGGGGAGCTGTTTTTT,CASSFAGAGELFF
TRBV2,-,-,TRBJ2-7,TGTGCCAGCACTCTAATTTACGAGCAGTACTTC,CASTLIYEQYF
TRBV19,TRBD1,-,TRBJ2-2,TGTGCCAGTCAAGGGACAGGGTACAACACCGGGGAGCTGTTTTTT,CASQGTGYNTGELFF
TRBV5-1,TRBD1,-,TRBJ1-4,TGCGCCAGCAGCTTAACAGGGGGCGCGAATGAAAAACTGTTTTTT,CASSLTGGANEKLFF
TRBV19,TRBD1,-,TRBJ1-2,TGTGCCAGTGGCCCGGGACAGGGTCCCTATGGCTACACCTTC,CASGPGQGPYGYTF
TRBV19,-,-,TRBJ1-5,TGTGCCAGTAGTGACCCCGGACAGTCCGCTAACAATCAGCCCCAGCATTTT,CASSDPGQSANNQPQHF
TRBV5-1,-,-,TRBJ2-1,TGCGCCAGCAGCTCAGCCGGGTCCCGGGAGCAGTTCTTC,CASSSAGSREQFF
TRBV7-3,-,-,TRBJ2-7,TGTGCCAGCAGCTTACAGGGGAGCTCCTACGAGCAGTACTTC,CASSLQGSSYEQYF
TRBV27,-,-,TRBJ1-2,TGTGCCAGCAGTTTATCAGCAGGGCCTTCTAACTATGGCTACACCTTC,CASSLSAGPSNYGYTF
TRBV29-1,-,-,TRBJ2-1,TGCAGCGTTGAGAGATACAATGAGCAGTTCTTC,CSVERYNEQFF
TRBV9,TRBD2,-,TRBJ2-1,TGTGCCAGCAGCGTAGTGGCGGGAGCCTACAATGAGCAGTTCTTC,CASSVVAGAYNEQFF
TRBV14,-,-,TRBJ1-4,TGTGCCAGCAGCTACGGGGGGTTTGGTGAAAAACTGTTTTTT,CASSYGGFGEKLFF
TRBV6-5,-,-,TRBJ1-4,TGTGCCAGCACCAACAGGGCGACAAATGAAAAACTGTTTTTT,CASTNRATNEKLFF
TRBV7-2,TRBD2,-,TRBJ2-5,TGTGCCAGCAGCCTAGCGGGAGGGCCGGTAGAGACCCAGTACTTC,CASSLAGGPVETQYF
TRBV4-2,TRBD2,-,TRBJ2-5,TGTGCCAGCAGCCAAGGACTAGCGGGAGGGGACGGGGAGACCCAGTACTTC,CASSQGLAGGDGETQYF
TRBV5-5,-,-,TRBJ2-4,TGTGCCAGCAGCCGCGACAGGGCCAAAAACATTCAGTACTTC,CASSRDRAKNIQYF
TRBV2,-,-,TRBJ1-2,TGTGCCAGCAGTGAAAGTAGGCCGGCGGCCTATGGCTACACCTTC,CASSESRPAAYGYTF
TRBV6-1,TRBD2,few,TRBJ2-7,TGTGCCAGCAAAGGTGGGACTAGCAACGAGCAGTACTTC,CASKGGTSNEQYF
TRBV5-6,-,-,TRBJ2-1,TGTGCCAGCAGACTTCGGGCAGGGGCCTACAATGAGCAGTTCTTC,CASRLRAGAYNEQFF